This TCR beta chain was documented in a study of T cell repertoires in cytomegalovirus infection. On the study more broadly: Evidence of both CMV infection and a matching HLA type came from public TCR beta signatures.

Concerning this clonotype itself: Its antigen is not known.

Findings and limits, study-wide: The response measured ex vivo was dominated by TCR beta clonotypes (HLA-C-restricted and CMV-specific).

TCRdb fed the reads into MiXCR, producing one record per CDR3 protein. Of hundreds of thousands of distinct CDR3 sequences in the sample, approximately 32% were seen once. Sequencing used cultured CD8+ T cells from PBMCs, obtained from culture after CMV antigen stimulation. This clonotype originated in a human donor in good health (CMV status not recorded). Some clones in this sample may be carry-over from other donors' samples.

CDR3: CASSSFGSTDTQYF. In DNA form, the CDR3 reads TGTGCCAGTAGTAGTTTTGGCAGCACAGATACGCAGTATTTT. The V gene is TRBV19, the J gene TRBJ2-3; D call uncertain. The V end lost 4 bases, the J end lost 0 bases, and 8 bases lay between the germline ends. CDR1 is LNHDA and CDR2 is SQIVND in the germline V gene (reference sequence). The CDR3 sequence is 14 residues long.